This is a list of T cell receptor beta chains from one sample in a study of CD8 T cells in ankylosing spondylitis. TCRdb fed the 5' RACE reads into MiXCR, producing one record per CDR3 protein. The data hold roughly 30,000 distinct CDR3 sequences, with 12% to 15% observed a single time. Material for sequencing was blood. Every receptor here comes from a male donor with ankylosing spondylitis or in good health (not recorded which). CDR3s include the opening cysteine and the closing phenylalanine or tryptophan. A D gene is named only where the DNA matches it firmly. Not all rows give a size; the values are once, few, many and, for expanded clones, a class.

CASSFGYTNEQFF	TGCGCCAGCAGCTTTGGCTATACCAATGAGCAGTTCTTC	many	TRBV5-1	TRBJ2-1	-
CASSLGRLAGGTVQYF	TGTGCCAGCAGCTTAGGAAGACTAGCGGGGGGAACTGTTCAGTACTTC	-	TRBV7-2	TRBJ2-4	TRBD2
CASSHGVLTEDKAFF	TGTGCCAGCAGCCATGGGGTCCTCACCGAGGACAAAGCTTTCTTT	-	TRBV12-3/TRBV12-4	TRBJ1-1	-
CASSLTGAFATNEKLFF	TGTGCCAGCAGTTTGACAGGGGCTTTTGCAACTAATGAAAAACTGTTTTTT	few	TRBV28	TRBJ1-4	TRBD1
CASSQEGEGYYGYTF	TGCGCCAGCAGCCAAGAAGGGGAAGGGTACTATGGCTACACCTTC	-	TRBV4-1	TRBJ1-2	-
CASSSPLAGGTDTQYF	TGTGCCAGCAGCTCCCCCTTAGCGGGAGGTACAGATACGCAGTATTTT	-	TRBV7-9	TRBJ2-3	TRBD2
CASSFAGQGLYEQYF	TGTGCCAGCAGTTTTGCTGGACAGGGCCTCTACGAGCAGTACTTC	-	TRBV27	TRBJ2-7	TRBD1
CASSSTGLSTDTQYF	TGTGCCAGCAGCTCGACGGGACTCAGCACAGATACGCAGTATTTT	-	TRBV7-2	TRBJ2-3	-
CASSYSQGTGELFF	TGTGCCAGCAGTTACTCGCAGGGAACCGGGGAGCTGTTTTTT	few	TRBV6-6	TRBJ2-2	-
CASRPQTSGIEEQFF	TGTGCCAGCAGGCCCCAGACTAGCGGGATTGAAGAGCAGTTCTTC	-	TRBV28	TRBJ2-1	TRBD2
CASSPDRGGLIQYF	TGTGCCTCCTCACCGGACAGGGGAGGATTAATTCAGTACTTC	few	TRBV28	TRBJ2-4	TRBD1
CASSEGGGITDTQYF	TGTGCCAGCAGTGAAGGTGGGGGCATCACAGATACGCAGTATTTT	-	TRBV2	TRBJ2-3	-
CASRASGSQADTQYF	TGTGCCAGCAGGGCTAGCGGGAGCCAGGCAGATACGCAGTATTTT	-	TRBV6-2/TRBV6-3	TRBJ2-3	TRBD2
CASSATEYNTGELFF	TGTGCCAGCAGCGCGACGGAATATAACACCGGGGAGCTGTTTTTT	-	TRBV9	TRBJ2-2	-
CASTTGGTEAFF	TGTGCCAGCACCACCGGGGGTACTGAAGCTTTCTTT	-	TRBV6-1	TRBJ1-1	-
CSVEEPTGYTGELFF	TGCAGCGTTGAAGAACCTACAGGGTACACCGGGGAGCTGTTTTTT	few	TRBV29-1	TRBJ2-2	-
CSVEALAKNIQYF	TGCAGCGTTGAGGCGTTAGCCAAAAACATTCAGTACTTC	-	TRBV29-1	TRBJ2-4	-
CVSSEGLAGVWEQFF	TGTGTCAGCAGCGAGGGACTAGCGGGGGTTTGGGAGCAGTTCTTC	once	TRBV7-9	TRBJ2-1	TRBD2
CSVLSGGAGELFF	TGCAGCGTCCTCTCGGGGGGTGCCGGGGAGCTGTTTTTT	-	TRBV29-1	TRBJ2-2	TRBD2
CASRLGFGNTGELFF	TGTGCCAGCAGGCTTGGTTTTGGAAACACCGGGGAGCTGTTTTTT	few	TRBV2	TRBJ2-2	-
CASSRDRVNTGELFF	TGTGCCAGCAGTCGGGACAGGGTGAACACCGGGGAGCTGTTTTTT	-	TRBV6-1	TRBJ2-2	TRBD1
CSARGTYENTGELFF	TGCAGTGCTAGAGGAACCTATGAGAACACCGGGGAGCTGTTTTTT	few	TRBV20-1	TRBJ2-2	-
CSVERGRDTGELFF	TGCAGCGTTGAACGGGGGAGAGACACCGGGGAGCTGTTTTTT	-	TRBV29-1	TRBJ2-2	-
CASSLNSNQPQHF	TGTGCCAGCAGTCTCAATAGCAATCAGCCCCAGCATTTT	few	TRBV12-3/TRBV12-4	TRBJ1-5	-
CAGRKLDRDTEAFF	TGTGCCGGACGGAAACTTGACAGGGACACTGAAGCTTTCTTT	-	TRBV21-1	TRBJ1-1	-
CASSQDSPGVETQYF	TGTGCCAGCAGCCAAGATAGTCCGGGAGTTGAGACCCAGTACTTC	-	TRBV3-1	TRBJ2-5	-
CASSPTPLSASGGRTGELFF	TGTGCCAGCAGCCCGACCCCCCTCTCGGCTAGCGGTGGACGCACCGGGGAGCTGTTTTTT	-	TRBV7-3	TRBJ2-2	TRBD2
CASSFAGGFRDEQFF	TGTGCCAGCAGCTTTGCGGGGGGGTTTAGGGATGAGCAGTTCTTC	-	TRBV7-3	TRBJ2-1	TRBD2
CSARDAGGEAFF	TGCAGTGCTAGAGATGCAGGGGGCGAAGCTTTCTTT	few	TRBV20-1	TRBJ1-1	TRBD1
CSVRTSGRDEQYF	TGCAGCGTCCGGACTAGCGGGAGAGACGAGCAGTACTTC	few	TRBV29-1	TRBJ2-7	TRBD2
CASSLRQAGELFF	TGCGCCAGCAGCTTGCGTCAGGCCGGGGAGCTGTTTTTT	-	TRBV5-1	TRBJ2-2	-
CASSLDGGVETQYF	TGTGCCAGCAGTTTAGACGGGGGTGTAGAGACCCAGTACTTC	few	TRBV12-3/TRBV12-4	TRBJ2-5	-
CASSNNAQGNTIYF	TGTGCCAGCAGTAACAACGCTCAAGGAAACACCATATATTTT	-	TRBV28	TRBJ1-3	-
CASSLFGGATYEQYF	TGTGCCAGCAGCTTATTCGGGGGAGCCACCTACGAGCAGTACTTC	many	TRBV7-3	TRBJ2-7	-
CASSLVVGNSPLHF	TGTGCCAGCAGCTTAGTGGTCGGAAATTCACCCCTCCACTTT	-	TRBV7-2	TRBJ1-6	-
CASSIGGSDEQFF	TGTGCCAGCAGTATCGGGGGGAGCGATGAGCAGTTCTTC	-	TRBV28	TRBJ2-1	TRBD2
CASSSPIGTRAQHF	TGTGCCAGCAGTTCACCTATTGGGACCCGGGCCCAGCATTTT	-	TRBV12-3/TRBV12-4	TRBJ1-5	-